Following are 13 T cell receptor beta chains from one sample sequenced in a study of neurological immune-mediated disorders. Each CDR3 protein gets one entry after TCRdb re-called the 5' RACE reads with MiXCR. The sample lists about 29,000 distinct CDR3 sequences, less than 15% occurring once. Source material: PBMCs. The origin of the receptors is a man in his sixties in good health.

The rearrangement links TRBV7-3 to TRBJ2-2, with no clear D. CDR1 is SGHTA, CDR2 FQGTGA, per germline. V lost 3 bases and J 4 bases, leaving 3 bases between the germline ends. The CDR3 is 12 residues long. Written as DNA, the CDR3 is TGTGCCAGCAGCTTGGGCACCGGGGAGCTGTTTTTT. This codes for CASSLGTGELFF.

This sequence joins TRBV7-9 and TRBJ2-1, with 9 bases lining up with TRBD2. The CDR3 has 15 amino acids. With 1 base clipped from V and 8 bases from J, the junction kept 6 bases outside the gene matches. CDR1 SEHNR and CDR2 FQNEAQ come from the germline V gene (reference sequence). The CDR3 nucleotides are TGTGCCAGCAGCTTAGATCTAGCGGGGCGTGATGAGCAGTTCTTC. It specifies CASSLDLAGRDEQFF. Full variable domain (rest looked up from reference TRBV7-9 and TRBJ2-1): DTGVSQNPRHKITKRGQNVTFRCDPISEHNRLYWYRQTLGQGPEFLTYFQNEAQLEKSRLLSDRFSAERPKGSFSTLEIQRTEQGDSAMYLCASSLDLAGRDEQFFGPGTRLTVL.

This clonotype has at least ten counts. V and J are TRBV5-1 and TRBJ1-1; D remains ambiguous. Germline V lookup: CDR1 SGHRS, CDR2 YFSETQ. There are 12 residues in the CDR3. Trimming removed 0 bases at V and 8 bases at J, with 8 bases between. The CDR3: CASSLDFREAFF. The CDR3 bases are TGCGCCAGCAGCTTGGATTTTCGCGAAGCTTTCTTT.

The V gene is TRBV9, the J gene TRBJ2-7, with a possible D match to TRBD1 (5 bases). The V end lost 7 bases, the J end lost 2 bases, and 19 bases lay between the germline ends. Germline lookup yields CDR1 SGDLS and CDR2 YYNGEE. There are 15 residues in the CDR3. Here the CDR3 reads CASVGLTASPYEQYF. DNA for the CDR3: TGTGCCAGCGTAGGTCTGACAGCTTCCCCCTACGAGCAGTACTTC.

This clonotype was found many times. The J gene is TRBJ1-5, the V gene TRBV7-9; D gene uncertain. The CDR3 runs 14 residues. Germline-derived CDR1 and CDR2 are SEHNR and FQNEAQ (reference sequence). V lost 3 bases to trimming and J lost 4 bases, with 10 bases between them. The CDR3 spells CASSFDGDNQPQHF. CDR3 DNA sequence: TGTGCCAGCAGCTTTGATGGCGATAATCAGCCCCAGCATTTT.

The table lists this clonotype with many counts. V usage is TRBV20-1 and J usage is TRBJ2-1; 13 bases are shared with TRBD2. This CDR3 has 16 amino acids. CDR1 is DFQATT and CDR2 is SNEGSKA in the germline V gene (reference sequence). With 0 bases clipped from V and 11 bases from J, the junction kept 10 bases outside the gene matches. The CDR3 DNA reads TGCAGTGCTAGAGATAGGTTCAGGACTAGCGGGAGTAAGCAGTTCTTC. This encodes CSARDRFRTSGSKQFF.

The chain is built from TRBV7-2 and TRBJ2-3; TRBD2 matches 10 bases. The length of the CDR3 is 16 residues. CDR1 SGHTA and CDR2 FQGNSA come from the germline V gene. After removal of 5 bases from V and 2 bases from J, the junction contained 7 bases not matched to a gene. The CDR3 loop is CASSHGLAVNTDTQYF. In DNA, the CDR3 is TGTGCCAGCAGCCACGGACTAGCGGTTAACACAGATACGCAGTATTTT.

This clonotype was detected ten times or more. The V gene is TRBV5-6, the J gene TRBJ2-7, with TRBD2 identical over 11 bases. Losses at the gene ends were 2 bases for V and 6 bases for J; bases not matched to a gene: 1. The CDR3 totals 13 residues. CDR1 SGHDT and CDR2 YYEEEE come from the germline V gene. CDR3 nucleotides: TGTGCCAGCAGCTTCGGACTAGCGGGCGAGCAGTACTTC. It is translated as CASSFGLAGEQYF.

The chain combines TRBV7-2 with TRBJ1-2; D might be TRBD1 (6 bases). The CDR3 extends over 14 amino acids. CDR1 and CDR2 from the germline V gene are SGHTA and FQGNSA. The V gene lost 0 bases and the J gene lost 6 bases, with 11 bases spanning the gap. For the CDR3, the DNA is TGTGCCAGCAGCTTAGCAGGGGGGGTTAATGGCTACACCTTC. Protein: CASSLAGGVNGYTF.

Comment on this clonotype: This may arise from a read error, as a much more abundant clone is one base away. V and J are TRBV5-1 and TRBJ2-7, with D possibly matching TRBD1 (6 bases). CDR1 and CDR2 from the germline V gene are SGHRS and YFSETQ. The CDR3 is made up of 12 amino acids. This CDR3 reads CASSPDSLEPYF. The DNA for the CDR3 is TGCGCCAGCAGCCCGGACAGCCTCGAGCCGTACTTC.

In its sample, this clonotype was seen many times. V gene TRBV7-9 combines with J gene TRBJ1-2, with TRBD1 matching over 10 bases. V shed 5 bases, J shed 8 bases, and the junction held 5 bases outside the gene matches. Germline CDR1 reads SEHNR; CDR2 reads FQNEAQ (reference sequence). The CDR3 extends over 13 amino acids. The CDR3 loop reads CASSGQGVWGYTF. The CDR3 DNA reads TGTGCCAGCAGCGGACAGGGGGTTTGGGGCTACACCTTC.

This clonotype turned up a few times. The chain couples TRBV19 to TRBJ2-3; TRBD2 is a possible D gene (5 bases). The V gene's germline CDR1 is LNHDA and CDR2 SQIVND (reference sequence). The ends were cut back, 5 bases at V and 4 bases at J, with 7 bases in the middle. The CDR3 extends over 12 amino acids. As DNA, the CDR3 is TGTGCCAGTAGTCTAGCAGCAGATACGCAGTATTTT. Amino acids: CASSLAADTQYF.

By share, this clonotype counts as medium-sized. The CDR3 bases are TGTGCCACCAGTGATGGTGACGAACACAGGGACTACACCTTC. As protein: CATSDGDEHRDYTF. The chain recombines TRBV24-1 with TRBJ1-2, with D tentatively TRBD1 (6 bases). Trimming stripped 3 bases from V and 10 bases from J, with 17 bases between. Germline V gives CDR1 KGHDR, CDR2 SFDVKD. The length of the CDR3 is 14 residues.